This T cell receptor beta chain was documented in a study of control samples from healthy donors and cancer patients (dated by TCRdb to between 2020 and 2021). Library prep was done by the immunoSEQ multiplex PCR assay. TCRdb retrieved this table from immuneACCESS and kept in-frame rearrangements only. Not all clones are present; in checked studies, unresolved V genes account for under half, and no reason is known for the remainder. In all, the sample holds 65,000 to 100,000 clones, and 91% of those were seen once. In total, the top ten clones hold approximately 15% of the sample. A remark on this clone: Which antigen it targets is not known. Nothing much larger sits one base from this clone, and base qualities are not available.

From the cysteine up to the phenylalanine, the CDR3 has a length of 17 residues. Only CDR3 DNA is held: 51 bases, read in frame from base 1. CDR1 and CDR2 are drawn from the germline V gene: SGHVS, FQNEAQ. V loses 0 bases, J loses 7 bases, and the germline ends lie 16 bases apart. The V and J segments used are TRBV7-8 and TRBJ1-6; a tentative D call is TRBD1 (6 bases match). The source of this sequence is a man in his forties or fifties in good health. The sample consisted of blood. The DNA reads TGTGCCAGCAGCTTAGCGGGCAGGTCGAGGGGGAATTCACCCCTCCACTTT. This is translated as CASSLAGRSRGNSPLHF.